The 15 T cell receptor beta chains presented below share a single source sample, sequenced in a study of shared clonotypes between healthy human individuals. The data were produced by immunoSEQ multiplex PCR, yet TCRdb's version contains in-frame clones alone and is incomplete. The sample records about 1.1 million clones, 78% being singletons. The sample consisted of memory CD4+ T cells from PBMCs. Described subset: CD45RA-negative fraction. The receptors here all came from a man aged 18-30 years in good health. Some clones in this sample may be carry-over from other donors' samples.

J is TRBJ2-1 and V is TRBV18; D may be TRBD1 (5 bases). The CDR3 consists of 16 residues. The ends were cut back, 2 bases at V and 1 base at J, with 12 bases in the middle. Germline lookup yields CDR1 KGHSH and CDR2 LQKENI. In nucleotides, the CDR3 is TGTGCCAGCTCACCAGAAAGGGGATTATCCTACAATGAGCAGTTCTTC. It translates to CASSPERGLSYNEQFF.

CDR3 nucleotide sequence: TGTGCCAGCAGTGCAGGGGGTAGCGGCACCGGGGAGCTGTTTTTT. Translated, it gives CASSAGGSGTGELFF. The chain combines TRBV28 with TRBJ2-2; the D gene is possibly TRBD1 (7 bases). V lost 5 bases and J lost 4, with 14 bases in between. CDR1 and CDR2 from the germline V gene are MDHEN and SYDVKM. The CDR3 is 15 residues long.

V and J are TRBV30 and TRBJ2-5; 7 bases line up with TRBD2. The J call may be wrong; the DNA end is better matched by TRBJ2-7. The CDR3 is 15 residues long. The germline CDR1 and CDR2 sequences are GTSNPN and SVGIG (reference sequence). For the CDR3, the DNA is TGTGCCTGGAGTCCCCAACGGGAGGCCCTCTTCGAGCAGTACTTC. It encodes CAWSPQREALFEQYF.

The gene calls are TRBV5-4 and TRBJ2-1, with 7 bases lining up with TRBD1. J lost 5 bases, V lost 4 bases, and 6 bases had no gene match. Germline lookup yields CDR1 SGHNT and CDR2 YYREEE (reference sequence). The CDR3 runs to 14 residues. The CDR3 is CASSKPGTDNEQFF. The CDR3 DNA reads TGTGCCAGCAGCAAACCTGGGACAGACAATGAGCAGTTCTTC.

V and J are TRBV25-1 and TRBJ2-5, with 9 bases that match TRBD1. The CDR3 runs 14 residues. V shed 6 bases and J 2 bases; nucleotides not matched to a gene: 4. Per the germline V gene, CDR1 is MGHDK and CDR2 is SYGVNS. DNA of the CDR3: TGTGCCAGCAGGGATGACAGGGGGCAAGAGACCCAGTACTTC. Its protein product is CASRDDRGQETQYF. Based on the CDR3 plus reference TRBV25-1 and TRBJ2-5, the full variable domain is EADIYQTPRYLVIGTGKKITLECSQTMGHDKMYWYQQDPGMELHLIHYSYGVNSTEKGDLSSESTVSRIRTEHFPLTLESARPSHTSQYLCASRDDRGQETQYFGPGTRLLVL.

The genes are TRBV7-8 and TRBJ2-7; no definite D call. CDR1 is SGHVS, CDR2 FQNEAQ, per germline. Trimming pared 1 base from V and 5 bases from J, leaving 9 bases between. The CDR3 consists of 13 residues. CDR3 region: CASSLGFEDEQYF. The CDR3 DNA sequence: TGTGCCAGCAGCTTAGGTTTTGAGGACGAGCAGTACTTC.

This chain uses TRBV7-2 with TRBJ1-5, with a weak D call TRBD1 (5 bases). Germline loops: CDR1 SGHTA, CDR2 FQGNSA. Trimming removed 0 bases from V and 1 base from J, with 13 bases in between. The CDR3 is 17 residues long. The chain's CDR3 is CASSLAGRERSNQPQHF. The CDR3 DNA reads as TGTGCCAGCAGCTTAGCGGGCAGGGAGAGGAGCAATCAGCCCCAGCATTTT.

This chain uses TRBV29-1 with TRBJ2-3, with D possibly being TRBD2 (5 bases). Looked up from germline, CDR1 is SQVTM and CDR2 is ANQGSEA. This CDR3 region has 13 residues. The V end was cut by 4 bases, the J end by 1 base, with 9 bases between. The CDR3 loop reads CSVGESGTDTQYF. The CDR3 DNA sequence: TGCAGCGTTGGGGAGAGTGGCACAGATACGCAGTATTTT.

The chain combines TRBV27 with TRBJ2-3; D unclear. CDR1 and CDR2 from the germline V gene are MNHEY and SMNVEV (reference sequence). V lost 6 bases to trimming and J lost 0 bases, with 10 bases between them. The CDR3 has 14 residues. CDR3 sequence reads: CASSPMISTDTQYF. In DNA, the CDR3 is TGTGCCAGCAGCCCGATGATTAGCACAGATACGCAGTATTTT.

The J gene is TRBJ2-2, the V gene TRBV6-4; D is ambiguous. There are 11 residues in the CDR3. V lost 10 bases and J lost 5, with 8 bases in between. Germline lookup yields CDR1 MRHNA and CDR2 SNTAGT. CDR3 loop: CANPGTGELFF. Written as DNA, the CDR3 is TGTGCCAACCCCGGGACCGGGGAGCTGTTTTTT.

This clone turned up a few times. V is TRBV5-1 and J is TRBJ2-1; possibly TRBD2 for D (5 bases). The CDR3 is made up of 13 amino acids. Trimming removed 2 bases at V and 2 bases at J, with 5 bases between. Germline V CDR1 and CDR2: SGHRS, YFSETQ. The CDR3, as DNA: TGCGCCAGCAGCTTCGGGGCCTACAATGAGCAGTTCTTC. Its protein product is CASSFGAYNEQFF.

The rearrangement joins TRBV7-8 to TRBJ2-3; 8 nucleotides match TRBD2. V dropped 9 bases and J dropped 3; count of bases not matched to a gene: 8. Germline V CDR1 and CDR2: SGHVS, FQNEAQ. The CDR3 sequence is 14 residues long. The CDR3 coding sequence is TGTGCCAGTAACCCGGGACTAGGGACAGATACGCAGTATTTT. Its translation: CASNPGLGTDTQYF. Variable domain in full (rest from reference TRBV7-8 and TRBJ2-3): GAGVSQSPRYKVAKRGQDVALRCDPISGHVSLFWYQQALGQGPEFLTYFQNEAQLDKSGLPSDRFFAERPEGSVSTLKIQRTQQEDSAVYLCASNPGLGTDTQYFGPGTRLTVL.

The gene calls are TRBV30 and TRBJ1-2; D remains unclear. The CDR3 runs to 12 residues. Trimming cost V 3 bases and J 5 bases, with 10 bases left between them. CDR1 GTSNPN and CDR2 SVGIG come from the germline V gene (reference sequence). The DNA of the CDR3 is TGTGCCTGGAGCCCCAATAGGTATGGCTACACCTTC. Its translation is CAWSPNRYGYTF.

V and J are TRBV7-2 and TRBJ2-5, with TRBD1 matching 10 bases. Per the germline V gene, CDR1 is SGHTA and CDR2 is FQGNSA. CDR3 length: 15 amino acids. Losses at the gene ends were 4 bases for V and 1 base for J; bases not matched to a gene: 3. CDR3 nucleotide sequence: TGTGCCAGCAGCTCCGGGACAGGGGCCCAAGAGACCCAGTACTTC. Translated: CASSSGTGAQETQYF.

On this clone: A much larger clone sits a single nucleotide away, making a read error possible. At the DNA level, this CDR3 is encoded by other sequences in the same sample as well. The gene calls are TRBV11-2 and TRBJ2-6; no firm D call. Trimming stripped 3 bases from V and 1 base from J, with 1 base between. Looked up from germline, CDR1 is SGHAT and CDR2 is FQNNGV. The CDR3 runs to 13 residues. The CDR3 spells CASSFSGANVLTF. The CDR3 DNA reads TGTGCCAGCAGCTTTTCTGGGGCCAACGTCCTGACTTTC.